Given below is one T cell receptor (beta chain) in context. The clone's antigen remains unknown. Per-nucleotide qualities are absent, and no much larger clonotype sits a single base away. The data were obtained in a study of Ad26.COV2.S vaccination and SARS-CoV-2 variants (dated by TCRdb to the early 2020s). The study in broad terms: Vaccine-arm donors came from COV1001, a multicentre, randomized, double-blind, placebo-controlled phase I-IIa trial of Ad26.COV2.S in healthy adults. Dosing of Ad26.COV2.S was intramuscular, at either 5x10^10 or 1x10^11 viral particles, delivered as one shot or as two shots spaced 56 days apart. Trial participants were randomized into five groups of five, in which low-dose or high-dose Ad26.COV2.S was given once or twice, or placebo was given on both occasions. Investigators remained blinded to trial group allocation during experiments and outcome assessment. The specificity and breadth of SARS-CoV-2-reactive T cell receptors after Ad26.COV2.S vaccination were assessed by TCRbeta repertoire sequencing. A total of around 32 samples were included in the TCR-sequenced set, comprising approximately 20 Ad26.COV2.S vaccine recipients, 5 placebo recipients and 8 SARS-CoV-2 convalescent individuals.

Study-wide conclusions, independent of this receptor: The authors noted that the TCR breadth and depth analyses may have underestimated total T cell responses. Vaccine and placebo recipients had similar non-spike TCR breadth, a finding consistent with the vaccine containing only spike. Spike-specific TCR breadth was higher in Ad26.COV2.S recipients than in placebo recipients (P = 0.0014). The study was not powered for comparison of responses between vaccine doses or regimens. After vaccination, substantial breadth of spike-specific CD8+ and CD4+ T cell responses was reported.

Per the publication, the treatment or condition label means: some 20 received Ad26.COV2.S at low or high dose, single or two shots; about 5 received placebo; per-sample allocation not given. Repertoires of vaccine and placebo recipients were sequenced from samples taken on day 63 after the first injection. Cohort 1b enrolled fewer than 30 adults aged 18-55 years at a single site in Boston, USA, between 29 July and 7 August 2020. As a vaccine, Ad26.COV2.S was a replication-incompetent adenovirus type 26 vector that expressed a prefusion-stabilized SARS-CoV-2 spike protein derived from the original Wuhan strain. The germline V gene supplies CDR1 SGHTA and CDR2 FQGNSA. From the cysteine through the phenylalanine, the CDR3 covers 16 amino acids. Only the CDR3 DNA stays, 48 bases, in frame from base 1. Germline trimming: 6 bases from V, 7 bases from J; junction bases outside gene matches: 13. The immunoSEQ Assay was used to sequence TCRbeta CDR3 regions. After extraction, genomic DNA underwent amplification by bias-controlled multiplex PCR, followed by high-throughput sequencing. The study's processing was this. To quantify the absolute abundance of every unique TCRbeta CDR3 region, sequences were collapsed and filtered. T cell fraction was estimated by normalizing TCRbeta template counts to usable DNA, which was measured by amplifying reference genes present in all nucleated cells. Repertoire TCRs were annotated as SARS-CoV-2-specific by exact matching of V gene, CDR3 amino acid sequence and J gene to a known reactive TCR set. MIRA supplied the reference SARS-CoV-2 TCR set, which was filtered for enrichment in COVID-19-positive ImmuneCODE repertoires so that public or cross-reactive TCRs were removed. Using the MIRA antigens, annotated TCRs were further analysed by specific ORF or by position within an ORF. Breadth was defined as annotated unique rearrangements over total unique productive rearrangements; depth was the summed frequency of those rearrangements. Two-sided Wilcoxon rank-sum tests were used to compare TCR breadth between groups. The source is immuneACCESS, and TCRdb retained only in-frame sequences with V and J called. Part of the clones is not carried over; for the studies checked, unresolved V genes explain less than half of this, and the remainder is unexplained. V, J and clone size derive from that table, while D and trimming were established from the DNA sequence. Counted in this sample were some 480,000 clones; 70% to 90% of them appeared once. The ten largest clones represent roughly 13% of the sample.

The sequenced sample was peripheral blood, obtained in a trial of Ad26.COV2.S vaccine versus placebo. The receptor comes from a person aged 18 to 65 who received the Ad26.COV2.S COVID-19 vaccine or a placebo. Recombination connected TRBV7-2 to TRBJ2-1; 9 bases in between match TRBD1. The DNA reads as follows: TGTGCCAGCAGATATAGACCGGGACAGGGATTAAATGAGCAGTTCTTC. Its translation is CASRYRPGQGLNEQFF.